This T cell receptor (beta chain) was recorded in a study of shared clonotypes between healthy human individuals (dated by TCRdb to the early 2020s). Broadly, across the study: A few men and a couple of women, aged 18 to 49 years, made up the cohort. For each donor, CD4 naive and CD4 memory were each given three plates, CD8 naive was given two plates, and CD8 memory was given one plate. Blood TCR repertoires of several healthy adults were deeply sequenced to estimate repertoire size and the extent of clonotype sharing between individuals. To increase sequencing depth and limit assay-specific biases, TCR repertoire library preparation and sequencing were carried out by different laboratories using diverse techniques. Leukapheresis yielded between about 0.94 and 8.9 billion PBMCs per donor.

Using the deep immunoSEQ assay, TCR CDR3 regions were amplified from genomic DNA by multiplex PCR. Extracted genomic DNA from each cell subset was distributed evenly across all wells of several immunoSEQ 96-well plates, and each plate was treated as a replicate. Each replicate PCR for sorted subsets received around 0.2 ug genomic DNA, equal to some 32,000 T cell genomes. Purified libraries were measured with a Qubit 3.0 fluorometer, size-checked on a Bioanalyzer 2100, and measured again with the KAPA Library Quantification kit. Each immunoSEQ 96-well plate was sequenced on its own single-read 150-cycle Illumina NextSeq 550 flow cell. Turning to the authors' computational methods: Because the immunoSEQ output held only junctional sequences and lacked quality scores, the filtering could not match the filtering applied to full-length reads. To assign V/J genes and CDR3, sequences were annotated against IMGT germline references using PyIR, a Python wrapper for IgBLAST v1.9. Any read was removed if the V/J assignment was weak (E-value above 1e-6), the CDR3 was missing, or the read contained stop codons, out-of-frame junctions, or ambiguous translated residues. A V3J clonotype was defined by an identical inferred V gene, J gene, and CDR3 amino acid sequence. The percentage overlap between two repertoires was calculated by dividing the number of shared unique clonotypes by the size of the smaller repertoire. Repertoire richness was assessed with RTK rarefaction, the Chao1 estimator, and Recon v2.1 estimates of unobserved clonotypes. For all TCRbeta clonotypes obtained by the gDNA method from several donors, generation probabilities were computed with OLGA. The source is immuneACCESS, and TCRdb retained only in-frame sequences with V and J called. Part of the clones is not carried over; for the studies checked, unresolved V genes explain less than half of this, and the remainder is unexplained. The V and J calls and clone size come from that table; D and trimming were worked out from the DNA. The sample yields about 590,000 clones; nearly 97% were counted once. Of the sample, roughly 0.1% is held by the ten largest clones.

Trimming costs V 3 bases and J 5 bases, and their ends lie 11 bases apart. The CDR3 has 14 amino acids, counting the end cysteine and phenylalanine. Only CDR3 DNA is held: 42 bases, read in frame from base 1. CDR1 and CDR2 are drawn from the germline V gene: MDHEN, SYDVKM. With respect to this clone: Its antigen is not yet known. No quality values exist for individual bases; no much larger clone is one base distant.

Study-level results and caveats: Pairwise subsampling led to the expectation that sequencing depth would affect the degree of clonotype sharing among donors. About 5% of naive CD4, approximately 3.7% of naive CD8, roughly 2.5% of memory CD4, and around 0.4% of memory CD8 clonotypes were shared across four donors. Even with the large sequencing depth, rarefaction of the sorted-subset datasets indicated that sequencing was incomplete. Sampling was limited to blood, and TCR repertoires in tissue likely differ from TCR repertoires in blood. Because the study included only a small number of donors, the genetic and exposure-history diversity represented was limited. Naive subsets generally had larger estimated clonotype richness than memory subsets. Clonotypes shared by all four sorted-subset donors showed higher generation probabilities than non-shared clonotypes.

CD8 naive samples consisted of CD45RO-negative cells that were positively selected for CCR7, yielding a CD45RA+CCR7+ population without TemRA cells. The donors were healthy, HIV-negative adults who had no recently reported acute infections or vaccinations. All donors were Caucasian adults living in Nashville, Tennessee, USA. Blood was obtained by leukapheresis, after which PBMCs were separated by Ficoll-Histopaque density gradient centrifugation and cryopreserved in liquid nitrogen vapor phase. Purity and quantity of every magnetically sorted T cell population were checked by analytical flow cytometry. Each sorted fraction had its genomic DNA isolated and then quantified by UV absorbance on a Nanodrop 2000c.

Input material: naive CD8+ T cells sorted from blood. Taken with the paper, the label for cell subset or site translates to: CD45RA+CCR7+. This receptor was identified in a woman in her twenties or thirties in good health. Recombination connected TRBV28 to TRBJ2-4; the D gene lacks a confident call. The CDR3 protein sequence reads: CASSFNMMENIQYF. The DNA sequence is as follows: TGTGCCAGCAGTTTCAACATGATGGAAAACATTCAGTACTTC.